Listed below are T cell receptor beta chains from one sample, sequenced in a study of neoadjuvant nivolumab and ipilimumab in lung cancer. Data came from immunoSEQ multiplex PCR; TCRdb stores just in-frame clones and leaves some out. The sample yields 3,500 to 4,500 clones, about 90% seen once. The sample here was adjacent normal lung tissue, taken after neoadjuvant nivolumab, alone or with ipilimumab, at or shortly before surgery. These receptor sequences come from an adult with non-small cell lung cancer. Each CDR3 is given with its conserved first and last residue. The D gene is left open where the match is weak.

v_gene,len,j_gene,d_gene,CDR3aa
TRBV4-1,17,TRBJ2-1,TRBD2,CASSPGWTSGLYNEQFF
TRBV6-5,13,TRBJ2-1,NA,CASSYSLGTEQFF
TRBV9,14,TRBJ2-1,NA,CASSPTDRGDEQFF
TRBV19,15,TRBJ2-1,TRBD2,CASSSLAGGANEQFF
TRBV25-1,15,TRBJ1-5,TRBD1,CASSGPSGGSQPQHF
TRBV6-1,14,TRBJ2-2,NA,CATTRNQNTGELFF
TRBV29-1,14,TRBJ1-1,TRBD1,CSVPSTGGVLRAFF
TRBV19,16,TRBJ1-1,NA,CASSIPALGGNTEAFF
TRBV4-1,16,TRBJ2-7,TRBD2,CASSQAQLAGGYEQYF
TRBV7-9,15,TRBJ2-3,TRBD1,CASSLHQGATDTQYF
TRBV10-3,14,TRBJ1-5,NA,CATDDGGGNQPQHF
TRBV5-1,13,TRBJ1-1,NA,CASSRQPNTEAFF
TRBV13,12,TRBJ1-1,NA,CASSLEGTEAFF
TRBV27,15,TRBJ2-7,TRBD2,CASSRTSGTSYEQYF
TRBV7-2,13,TRBJ1-5,NA,CASSLQGNQPQHF
TRBV5-1,12,TRBJ2-7,NA,CASSTTSNEQYF
TRBV11-2,13,TRBJ2-2,NA,CASSLWDNGELFF
TRBV4-1,14,TRBJ1-2,NA,CASSQEQGLYGYTF
TRBV4-1,17,TRBJ2-1,TRBD2,CASSQDRAGGPNNEQFF
TRBV6-6,16,TRBJ2-7,TRBD1,CASSHATGAPDSEQYF
TRBV5-1,16,TRBJ2-3,NA,CASSFGLSKSTDTQYF
TRBV19,18,TRBJ1-5,TRBD1,CASSIRSLTGYSNQPQHF
TRBV5-5,13,TRBJ1-5,TRBD1,CASSWTGDQPQHF
TRBV6-6,15,TRBJ2-1,TRBD2,CASGSGRAKTNEQFF